These 21 T cell receptor beta chains were sequenced from one sample in a study of CD8 T cells in Susac syndrome. RNA amounts of roughly 0.45 to 1 ug underwent reverse transcription with random hexamers. Using its own MiXCR run on the immunoSEQ multiplex PCR reads, TCRdb lists one record per CDR3 protein. The sample records around 130,000 distinct CDR3 sequences, roughly 94% being singletons. Sequencing input: CD4+ T cells from PBMCs. These receptor sequences come from a human donor with multiple sclerosis.

The gene calls are TRBV20-1 and TRBJ1-5; 8 bases fit TRBD1. Per germline, CDR1 DFQATT and CDR2 SNEGSKA (reference sequence). V shed 6 bases and J 0 bases; nucleotides not matched to a gene: 13. This CDR3 is built from 17 residues. The CDR3 loop is CSATQGAGTYSNQPQHF. CDR3 sequence (DNA): TGCAGTGCCACCCAGGGGGCTGGAACTTATAGCAATCAGCCCCAGCATTTT.

The chain has TRBV20-1 and TRBJ2-5; the match to TRBD2 covers 13 bases. Trimming removed 5 bases from V and 2 bases from J; junction bases left unmatched: 5. The CDR3 loop spans 15 amino acids. Per germline, CDR1 DFQATT and CDR2 SNEGSKA (reference sequence). In DNA form, the CDR3 reads TGCAGTGCTGAGACTAGCGGGAGGAGGCAAGAGACCCAGTACTTC. The encoded protein is CSAETSGRRQETQYF.

V is TRBV23-1 and J is TRBJ1-2; 12 bases are shared with TRBD1. TRBV23-1 is an ORF, and what it does is uncertain. This CDR3 has 18 residues. V was pared by 6 bases and J by 4 bases, with 15 bases of the junction left unmatched. This chain's CDR3 is CASRGSAGTGGPIYGYTF. In DNA, the CDR3 is TGCGCCAGCAGGGGTAGTGCCGGGACAGGGGGCCCTATCTATGGCTACACCTTC.

In its sample, this clonotype was seen once. The chain joins TRBV5-4 to TRBJ2-7, with 8 nucleotides matching TRBD1. This CDR3 has 13 amino acids. Losses at the gene ends were 7 bases for V and 5 bases for J; bases not matched to a gene: 8. Looked up from germline, CDR1 is SGHNT and CDR2 is YYREEE (reference sequence). The CDR3 spells CASGRQGSDEQYF. CDR3 nucleotide sequence: TGTGCCAGCGGGCGACAGGGGAGTGACGAGCAGTACTTC.

The chain joins TRBV7-9 to TRBJ1-2; D not certain. V was shortened by 8 bases and J by 4 bases, with 11 bases between the two germline ends. The CDR3 sequence is 12 residues long. Germline lookup yields CDR1 SEHNR and CDR2 FQNEAQ (reference sequence). CDR3: CASHTLPYGYTF. CDR3 sequence (DNA): TGTGCCAGCCATACCCTCCCCTATGGCTACACCTTC.

The rearrangement links TRBV12-3 or TRBV12-4 to TRBJ2-6; 8 bases line up with TRBD1. The CDR3 runs to 14 residues. V lost 6 bases and J lost 13; bases outside the gene matches: 11. The CDR3 spells CASSTPQGAVVLTF. The CDR3 DNA sequence: TGTGCCAGCAGCACGCCTCAGGGGGCAGTTGTCCTGACTTTC.

V and J are TRBV5-1 and TRBJ2-3, with unresolved D. This CDR3 is 14 amino acids long. V lost 0 bases, J lost 3 bases, and 8 bases lay in between. Germline loops: CDR1 SGHRS, CDR2 YFSETQ. The CDR3: CASSLDGVTDTQYF. The CDR3 DNA reads as TGCGCCAGCAGCTTGGACGGCGTGACAGATACGCAGTATTTT.

Only one count was recorded for this clonotype. This rearrangement joins TRBV5-1 to TRBJ2-7; possibly TRBD1 for D (5 bases). V was cut by 0 bases and J by 5 bases, with 12 bases left in between. Germline V CDR1 and CDR2: SGHRS, YFSETQ. The CDR3 contains 14 residues. The CDR3 DNA sequence: TGCGCCAGCAGCTTGGCCCTCGTGGGGCACGAGCAGTACTTC. Encoded protein: CASSLALVGHEQYF.

Written as DNA, the CDR3 is TGTGCCAGCAGCGTTTTCGACAGGGACTCTGGAAACACCATATATTTT. Residues: CASSVFDRDSGNTIYF. The V gene is TRBV5-6, the J gene TRBJ1-3; 7 bases are a match to TRBD1. The CDR3 consists of 16 residues. The V gene's germline CDR1 is SGHDT and CDR2 YYEEEE. Losses at the gene ends were 4 bases for V and 0 bases for J; bases not matched to a gene: 7.

This clonotype appeared a few times. The chain couples TRBV5-1 to TRBJ2-7; 9 positions match TRBD2. V shed 1 base, J shed 2 bases, and the junction held 4 bases outside the gene matches. The CDR3 is 15 residues long. In germline, CDR1 is SGHRS, CDR2 YFSETQ. The CDR3 DNA is TGCGCCAGCAGCTTGAGGTCTAGCGGGGCCTACGAGCAGTACTTC. Translating gives CASSLRSSGAYEQYF.

Only a few counts were recorded for this clonotype. This chain uses TRBV7-9 with TRBJ1-2; TRBD1 aligns across 7 bases. V lost 5 bases, J lost 0 bases, and 3 bases stayed unmatched. Germline V CDR1 and CDR2: SEHNR, FQNEAQ (reference sequence). The CDR3 spans 14 residues. CDR3 bases: TGTGCCAGCAGCCCGGGACAGACTAACTATGGCTACACCTTC. Translation: CASSPGQTNYGYTF.

V gene TRBV4-3 combines with J gene TRBJ1-5, with a tentative D call TRBD1 (6 bases). The CDR3 loop spans 16 amino acids. Per the germline V gene, CDR1 is LGHNA and CDR2 is YSLEER. V dropped 0 bases and J dropped 2 bases, with 11 bases sitting between them. The CDR3 reads CASSQDGQQGNQPQHF. The CDR3 nucleotides read TGCGCCAGCAGCCAAGATGGACAGCAAGGCAATCAGCCCCAGCATTTT.

This chain connects TRBV12-3 or TRBV12-4 to TRBJ2-7; 9 positions agree with TRBD2. Losses at the gene ends were 2 bases for V and 0 bases for J; bases not matched to a gene: 8. The CDR3 contains 17 residues. CDR3 sequence: CASSLRGAGGLSYEQYF. The CDR3 DNA reads TGTGCCAGCAGTTTAAGAGGGGCGGGAGGGCTCTCCTACGAGCAGTACTTC.

The rearrangement joins TRBV7-2 to TRBJ1-1; 8 bases align to TRBD1. This CDR3 is 15 amino acids long. CDR1 SGHTA and CDR2 FQGNSA come from the germline V gene. V lost 5 bases, J lost 1 base, and 6 bases stayed unmatched. DNA for the CDR3: TGTGCCAGCAGCCCCTCCGGGACAGGGAACACTGAAGCTTTCTTT. Translation: CASSPSGTGNTEAFF.

The chain has TRBV13 and TRBJ2-7; D not resolved. The V gene's germline CDR1 is PRHDT and CDR2 FYEKMQ (reference sequence). The CDR3 sequence is 13 residues long. V lost 3 bases to trimming and J lost 1 base, with 7 bases between them. CDR3 sequence reads: CASSFAVSYEQYF. CDR3 DNA sequence: TGTGCCAGCAGCTTCGCAGTATCCTACGAGCAGTACTTC. Looking up the rest from reference TRBV13 and TRBJ2-7 gives the full variable domain: AAGVIQSPRHLIKEKRETATLKCYPIPRHDTVYWYQQGPGQDPQFLISFYEKMQSDKGSIPDRFSAQQFSDYHSELNMSSLELGDSALYFCASSFAVSYEQYFGPGTRLTVT.

J is TRBJ2-7 and V is TRBV30, with 9 nucleotides matching TRBD1. The CDR3 loop spans 13 amino acids. CDR1 GTSNPN and CDR2 SVGIG come from the germline V gene (reference sequence). Trimming cost V 2 bases and J 9 bases; bases outside gene matches: 8. In DNA, the CDR3 is TGTGCCTGGAGTACCGGGACAGGGTGGGGGCAGTACTTC. It yields the protein CAWSTGTGWGQYF. Full variable domain (missing parts from reference TRBV30 and TRBJ2-7): SQTIHQWPATLVQPVGSPLSLECTVEGTSNPNLYWYRQAAGRGLQLLFYSVGIGQISSEVPQNLSASRPQDRQFILSSKKLLLSDSGFYLCAWSTGTGWGQYFGPGTRLTVT.

This clonotype has just a few counts. This chain connects TRBV6-2 or TRBV6-3 to TRBJ1-2; perhaps TRBD1 as D (5 bases). This CDR3 is built from 14 residues. Germline V lookup: CDR1 MNHEY, CDR2 SVGEGT. V was trimmed by 5 bases and J by 1 base, leaving 11 bases between them. The CDR3 is CASSLTGLNYGYTF. CDR3 coding DNA: TGTGCCAGCAGTCTGACGGGGCTTAACTATGGCTACACCTTC.

The rearrangement links TRBV20-1 to TRBJ2-1; D unresolved. V was trimmed by 2 bases and J by 0 bases, leaving 14 bases between them. Germline V CDR1 and CDR2: DFQATT, SNEGSKA (reference sequence). The CDR3 consists of 16 residues. The CDR3 is CSARTQRSSSYNEQFF. Here the CDR3 DNA reads TGCAGTGCTAGAACACAGAGATCCAGCTCCTACAATGAGCAGTTCTTC.

The chain combines TRBV12-3 or TRBV12-4 with TRBJ1-4, with TRBD1 as a possible D gene (5 bases). The CDR3 contains 14 residues. The V gene lost 6 bases and the J gene lost 7 bases, with 15 bases spanning the gap. The CDR3 DNA is TGTGCCAGCAGACGCGGGGCCAGAGGTGAAAAACTGTTTTTT. Protein product: CASRRGARGEKLFF.

This chain links TRBV10-3 with TRBJ1-3; no clear D gene. The CDR3 is made up of 12 amino acids. CDR1 ENHRY and CDR2 SYGVKD come from the germline V gene. V dropped 8 bases and J dropped 0 bases, with 5 bases sitting between them. The CDR3 nucleotides are TGTGCCATCCACAGCTCTGGAAACACCATATATTTT. It codes for CAIHSSGNTIYF.

V usage is TRBV27 and J usage is TRBJ1-1; D gene ambiguous. The CDR3 is 14 residues long. Trimming took 3 bases from V and 4 from J, leaving 12 bases between them. CDR1 is MNHEY and CDR2 is SMNVEV in the germline V gene (reference sequence). The DNA for the CDR3 is TGTGCCAGCAGTTTTACATTAACGGCCACTGAAGCTTTCTTT. This sequence encodes CASSFTLTATEAFF.